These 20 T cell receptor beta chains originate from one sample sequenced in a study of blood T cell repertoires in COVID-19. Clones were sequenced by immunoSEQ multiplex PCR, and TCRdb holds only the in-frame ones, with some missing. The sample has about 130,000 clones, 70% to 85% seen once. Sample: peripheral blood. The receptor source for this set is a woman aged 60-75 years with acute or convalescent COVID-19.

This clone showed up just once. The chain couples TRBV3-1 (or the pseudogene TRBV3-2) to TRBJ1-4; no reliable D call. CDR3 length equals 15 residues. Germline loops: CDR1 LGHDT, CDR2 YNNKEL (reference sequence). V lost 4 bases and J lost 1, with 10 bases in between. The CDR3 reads CASSLRLETNEKLFF. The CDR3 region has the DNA TGTGCCAGCAGCCTACGATTAGAAACTAATGAAAAACTGTTTTTT.

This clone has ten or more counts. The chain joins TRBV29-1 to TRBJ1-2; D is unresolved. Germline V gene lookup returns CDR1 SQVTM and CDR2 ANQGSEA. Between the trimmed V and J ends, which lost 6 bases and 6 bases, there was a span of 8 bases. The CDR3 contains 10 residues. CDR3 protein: CSVIGDGYTF. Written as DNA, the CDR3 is TGCAGCGTAATCGGGGATGGCTACACCTTC.

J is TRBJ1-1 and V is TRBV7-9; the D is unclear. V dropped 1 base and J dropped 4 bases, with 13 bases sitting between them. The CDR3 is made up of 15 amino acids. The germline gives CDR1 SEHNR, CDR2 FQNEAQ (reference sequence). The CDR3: CASSLVEGRATEAFF. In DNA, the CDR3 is TGTGCCAGCAGCTTAGTGGAGGGTAGGGCCACTGAAGCTTTCTTT.

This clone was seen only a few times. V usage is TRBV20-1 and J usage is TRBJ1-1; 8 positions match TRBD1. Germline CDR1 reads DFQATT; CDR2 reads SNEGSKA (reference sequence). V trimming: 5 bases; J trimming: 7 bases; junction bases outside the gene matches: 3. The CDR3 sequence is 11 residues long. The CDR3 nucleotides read TGCAGTGCTGGACAGGGATTTGAAGCTTTCTTT. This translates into CSAGQGFEAFF.

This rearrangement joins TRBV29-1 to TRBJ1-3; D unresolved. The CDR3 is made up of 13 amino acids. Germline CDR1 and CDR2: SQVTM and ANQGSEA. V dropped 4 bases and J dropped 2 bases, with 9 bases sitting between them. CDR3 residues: CSVAGSTGNTIYF. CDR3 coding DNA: TGCAGCGTTGCCGGGAGTACTGGAAACACCATATATTTT. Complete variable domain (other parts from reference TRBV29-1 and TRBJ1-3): SAVISQKPSRDICQRGTSLTIQCQVDSQVTMMFWYRQQPGQSLTLIATANQGSEATYESGFVIDKFPISRPNLTFSTLTVSNMSPEDSSIYLCSVAGSTGNTIYFGEGSWLTVV.

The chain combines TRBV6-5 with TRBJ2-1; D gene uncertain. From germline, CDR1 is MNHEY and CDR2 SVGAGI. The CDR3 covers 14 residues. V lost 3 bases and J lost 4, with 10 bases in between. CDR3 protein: CASSYSLLYNEQFF. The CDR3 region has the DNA TGTGCCAGCAGTTATAGTTTATTGTACAATGAGCAGTTCTTC.

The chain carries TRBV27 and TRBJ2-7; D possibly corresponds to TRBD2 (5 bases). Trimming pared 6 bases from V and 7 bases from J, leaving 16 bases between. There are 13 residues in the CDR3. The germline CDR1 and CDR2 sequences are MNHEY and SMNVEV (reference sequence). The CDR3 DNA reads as TGTGCCAGCAGGCAGACGGGGTCGGGGGAGCAGTACGTC. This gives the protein CASRQTGSGEQYV.

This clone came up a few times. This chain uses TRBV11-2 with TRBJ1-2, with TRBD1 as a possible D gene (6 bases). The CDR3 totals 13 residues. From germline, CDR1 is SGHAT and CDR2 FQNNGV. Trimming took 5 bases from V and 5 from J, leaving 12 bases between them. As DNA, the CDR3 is TGTGCCAGCAGCGGGGGCGGGCCTTATGGCTACACCTTC. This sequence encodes CASSGGGPYGYTF.

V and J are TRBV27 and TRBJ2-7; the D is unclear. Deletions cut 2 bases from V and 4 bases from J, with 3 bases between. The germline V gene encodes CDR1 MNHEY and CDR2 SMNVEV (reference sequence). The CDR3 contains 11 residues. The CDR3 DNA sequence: TGTGCCAGCAGTTTACAATACGAGCAGTACTTC. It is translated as CASSLQYEQYF.

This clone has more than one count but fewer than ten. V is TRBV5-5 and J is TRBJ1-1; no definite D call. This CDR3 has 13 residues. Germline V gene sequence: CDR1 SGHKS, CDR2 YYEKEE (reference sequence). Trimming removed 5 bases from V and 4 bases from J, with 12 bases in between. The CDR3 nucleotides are TGTGCCAGCAGTTTCGGCCCGGGCACTGAAGCTTTCTTT. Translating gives CASSFGPGTEAFF.

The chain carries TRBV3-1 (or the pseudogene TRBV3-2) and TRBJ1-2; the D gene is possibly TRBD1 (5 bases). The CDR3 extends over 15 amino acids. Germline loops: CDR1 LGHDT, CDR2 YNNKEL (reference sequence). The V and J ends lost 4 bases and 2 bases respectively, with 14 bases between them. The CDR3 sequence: CASSPAARVNYGYTF. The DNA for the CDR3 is TGTGCCAGCAGCCCGGCAGCCAGGGTGAACTATGGCTACACCTTC.

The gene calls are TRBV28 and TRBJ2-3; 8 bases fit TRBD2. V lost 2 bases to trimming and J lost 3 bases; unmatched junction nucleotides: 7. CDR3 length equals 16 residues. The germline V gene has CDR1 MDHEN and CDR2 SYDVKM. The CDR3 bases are TGTGCCAGCAGTTTACGGCCGGCGGGGGGAACAGATACGCAGTATTTT. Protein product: CASSLRPAGGTDTQYF.

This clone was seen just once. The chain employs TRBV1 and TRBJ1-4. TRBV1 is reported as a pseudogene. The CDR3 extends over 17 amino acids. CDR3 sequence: CTSSQSGARNNNEKLFF. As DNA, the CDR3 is TGCACCAGCAGCCAATCCGGAGCTCGCAATAATAATGAAAAACTGTTTTTT.

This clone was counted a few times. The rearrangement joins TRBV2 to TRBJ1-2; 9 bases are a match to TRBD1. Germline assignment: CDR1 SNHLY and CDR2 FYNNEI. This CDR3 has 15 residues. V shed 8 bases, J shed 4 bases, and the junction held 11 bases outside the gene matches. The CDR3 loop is CASLRGTGLGYGYTF. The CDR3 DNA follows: TGTGCCAGCCTTCGTGGGACAGGGTTGGGCTATGGCTACACCTTC.

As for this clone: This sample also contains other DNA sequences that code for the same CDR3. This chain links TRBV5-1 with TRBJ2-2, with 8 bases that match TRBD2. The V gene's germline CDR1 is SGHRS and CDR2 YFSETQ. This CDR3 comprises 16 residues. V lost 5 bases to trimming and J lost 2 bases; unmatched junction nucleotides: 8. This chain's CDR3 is CASSLLAGGNTGELFF. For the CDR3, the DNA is TGCGCCAGCAGTTTGTTGGCGGGGGGCAACACCGGGGAGCTGTTTTTT.

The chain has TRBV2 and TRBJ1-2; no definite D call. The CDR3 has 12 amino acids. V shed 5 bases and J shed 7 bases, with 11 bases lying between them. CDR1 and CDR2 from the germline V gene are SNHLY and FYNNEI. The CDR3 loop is CASSTVGSGYTF. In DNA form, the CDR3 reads TGTGCCAGCAGTACAGTGGGTAGTGGCTACACCTTC.

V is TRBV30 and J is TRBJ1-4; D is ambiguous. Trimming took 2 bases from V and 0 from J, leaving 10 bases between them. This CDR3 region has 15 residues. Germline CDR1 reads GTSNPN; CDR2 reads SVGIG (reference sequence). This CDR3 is CAWSKALSTNEKLFF. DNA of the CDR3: TGTGCCTGGAGTAAAGCCCTATCAACTAATGAAAAACTGTTTTTT.

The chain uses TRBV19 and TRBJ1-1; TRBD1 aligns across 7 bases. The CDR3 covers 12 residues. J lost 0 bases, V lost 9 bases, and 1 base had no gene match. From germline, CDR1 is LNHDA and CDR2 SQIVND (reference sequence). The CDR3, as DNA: TGTGCCAGCAGGGGGATGAACACTGAAGCTTTCTTT. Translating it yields CASRGMNTEAFF.

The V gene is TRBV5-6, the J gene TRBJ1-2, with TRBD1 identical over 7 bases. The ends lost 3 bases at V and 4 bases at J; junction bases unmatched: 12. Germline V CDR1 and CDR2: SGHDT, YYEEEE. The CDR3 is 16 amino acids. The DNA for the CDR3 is TGTGCCAGCAGCTCCGATTACAGGGGCAGCGGCTATGGCTACACCTTC. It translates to CASSSDYRGSGYGYTF.

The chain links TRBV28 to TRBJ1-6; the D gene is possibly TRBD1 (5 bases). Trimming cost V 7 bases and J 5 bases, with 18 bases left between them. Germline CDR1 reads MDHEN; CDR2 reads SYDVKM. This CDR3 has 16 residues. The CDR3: CASIPDSFLNNSPLHF. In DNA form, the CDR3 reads TGTGCCAGCATCCCTGACAGCTTCCTTAATAATTCACCCCTCCACTTT.